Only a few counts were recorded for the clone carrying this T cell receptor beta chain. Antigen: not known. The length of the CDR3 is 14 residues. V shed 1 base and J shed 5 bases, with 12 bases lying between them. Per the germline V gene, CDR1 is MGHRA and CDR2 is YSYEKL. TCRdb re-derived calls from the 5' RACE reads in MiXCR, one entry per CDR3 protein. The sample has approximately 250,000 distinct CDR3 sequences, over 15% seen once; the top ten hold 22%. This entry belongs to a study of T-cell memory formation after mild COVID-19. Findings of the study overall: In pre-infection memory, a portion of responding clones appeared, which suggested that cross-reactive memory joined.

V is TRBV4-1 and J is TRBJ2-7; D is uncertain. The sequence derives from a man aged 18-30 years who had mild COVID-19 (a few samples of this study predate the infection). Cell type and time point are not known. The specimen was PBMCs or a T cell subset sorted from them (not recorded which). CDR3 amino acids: CASSQAAGWDEQYF. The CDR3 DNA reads TGCGCCAGCAGCCAAGCGGCTGGCTGGGACGAGCAGTACTTC.